Listed below are T cell receptor beta chains from one sample, sequenced in a study of control samples from healthy donors and cancer patients. The method was immunoSEQ multiplex PCR; TCRdb's version includes in-frame clones alone and lacks a portion of them. The sample holds approximately 120,000 clones, around 86% seen once. Input material: blood. Source of these receptors: a man between 35 and 55 years old in good health. Both conserved end residues are trimmed from each CDR3.

cdr3_aa	v_call	j_call
ASSHQGNQPQH	TRBV16	TRBJ1-5
ASSLAIGGGAGGQPQH	TRBV7-2	TRBJ1-5
ASSRLGGVYEQY	TRBV5-1	TRBJ2-7
ASSSQRDRVTEAF	TRBV7-9	TRBJ1-1
ASRGQGWRQPQH	TRBV6-5	TRBJ1-5
ATSAGGGYEQY	TRBV24-1	TRBJ2-7
ATKKGYASYEQY	TRBV5-6	TRBJ2-7
ASSLATQVEKLF	TRBV7-9	TRBJ1-4
ASSYAGQGFAYT	TRBV6-2/TRBV6-3	TRBJ1-2
ASSSGTAFTSVLT	TRBV7-8	TRBJ2-6
ASSLLVDGELF	TRBV5-1	TRBJ2-2
ASSLAGDYGYT	TRBV5-1	TRBJ1-2